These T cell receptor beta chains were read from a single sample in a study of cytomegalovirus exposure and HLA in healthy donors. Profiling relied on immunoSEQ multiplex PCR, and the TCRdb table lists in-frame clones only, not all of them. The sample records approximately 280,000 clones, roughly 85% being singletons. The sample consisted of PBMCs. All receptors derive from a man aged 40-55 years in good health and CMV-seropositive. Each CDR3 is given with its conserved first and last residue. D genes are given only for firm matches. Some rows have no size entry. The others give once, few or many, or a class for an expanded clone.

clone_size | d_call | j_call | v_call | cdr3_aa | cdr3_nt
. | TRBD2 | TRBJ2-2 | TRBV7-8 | CASSLTSGRNIGRGELFF | TGTGCCAGCAGCTTAACTAGCGGGAGAAACATAGGTCGTGGGGAGCTGTTTTTT
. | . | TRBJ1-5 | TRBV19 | CASSIAGASQPQHF | TGTGCCAGTAGTATAGCTGGGGCGAGTCAGCCCCAGCATTTT
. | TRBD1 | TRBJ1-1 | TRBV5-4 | CASSSPGQGAFGTEAFF | TGTGCCAGCAGCTCTCCGGGACAGGGGGCTTTTGGCACTGAAGCTTTCTTT
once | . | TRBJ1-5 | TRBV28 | CASSFPPYREKRNQPQHF | TGTGCCAGCAGTTTTCCCCCTTACAGGGAAAAGAGAAATCAGCCCCAGCATTTT
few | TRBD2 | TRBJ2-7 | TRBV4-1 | CASSQATSGISYEQYF | TGCGCCAGCAGCCAAGCGACTAGCGGGATCTCCTACGAGCAGTACTTC
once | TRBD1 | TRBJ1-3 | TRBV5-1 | CASSATDRGEGNTIYF | TGCGCCAGCAGCGCAACCGACAGGGGGGAAGGAAACACCATATATTTT
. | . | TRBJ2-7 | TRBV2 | CASKLDFYEQYF | TGTGCCAGCAAATTGGACTTCTACGAGCAGTACTTC
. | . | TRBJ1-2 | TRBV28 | CASSLSSRYYNYGYTF | TGTGCCAGCAGTTTATCCTCCCGATACTATAACTATGGCTACACCTTC
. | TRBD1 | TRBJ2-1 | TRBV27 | CASSPSTLGRGTYNEQFF | TGTGCCAGCAGCCCGTCAACTCTCGGCAGGGGGACCTACAATGAGCAGTTCTTC
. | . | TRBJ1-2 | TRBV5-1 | CASSLGRGYGYTF | TGCGCCAGCAGCTTGGGCAGGGGTTATGGCTACACCTTC
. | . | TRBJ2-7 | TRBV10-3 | CATSRQEAGRSEQYF | TGTGCCACCTCGAGGCAAGAGGCAGGGAGGAGCGAGCAGTACTTC
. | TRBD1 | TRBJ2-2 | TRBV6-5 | CASSYSRQGDTGELFF | TGTGCCAGCAGTTACTCGAGACAGGGGGACACCGGGGAGCTGTTTTTT
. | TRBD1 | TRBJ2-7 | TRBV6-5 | CASSWTGGPYEQYF | TGTGCCAGCAGTTGGACAGGGGGGCCCTACGAGCAGTACTTC
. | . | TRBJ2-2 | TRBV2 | CASSDPGGTNTGELFF | TGTGCCAGCAGTGACCCGGGGGGCACGAACACCGGGGAGCTGTTTTTT
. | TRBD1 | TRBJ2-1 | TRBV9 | CASSVRGQGVSYNEQFF | TGTGCCAGCAGCGTCAGGGGACAGGGCGTCTCCTACAATGAGCAGTTCTTC
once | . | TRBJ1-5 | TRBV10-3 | CAISESGQNSNQPQHF | TGTGCCATCAGTGAGTCAGGACAGAATAGCAATCAGCCCCAGCATTTT
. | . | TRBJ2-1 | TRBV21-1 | CASSKARDRESDEQFF | TGTGCCAGCAGCAAAGCAAGGGACAGGGAAAGCGATGAGCAGTTCTTC
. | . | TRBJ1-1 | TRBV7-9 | CASSLVSGVIAEAFF | TGTGCCAGCAGCTTAGTGTCAGGGGTAATCGCTGAAGCTTTCTTT
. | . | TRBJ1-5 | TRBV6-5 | CASSLSGVQPQHF | TGTGCCAGCAGTCTATCAGGGGTGCAGCCCCAGCATTTT
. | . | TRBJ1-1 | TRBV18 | CASSYEGNTEAFF | TGTGCCAGCTCATACGAGGGGAACACTGAAGCTTTCTTT
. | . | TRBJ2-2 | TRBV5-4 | CASSLDLASSGELFF | TGTGCCAGCAGCTTGGATCTAGCCAGTTCCGGGGAGCTGTTTTTT
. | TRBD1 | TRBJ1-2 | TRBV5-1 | CASSLEVQGIYGYTF | TGCGCCAGCAGCTTGGAGGTACAGGGGATTTATGGCTACACCTTC
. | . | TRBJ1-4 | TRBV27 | CASSKKAGEKLFF | TGTGCCAGCAGTAAAAAAGCGGGTGAAAAACTGTTTTTT
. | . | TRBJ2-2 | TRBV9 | CASSVAGTNTGELFF | TGTGCCAGCAGCGTAGCTGGCACGAACACCGGGGAGCTGTTTTTT
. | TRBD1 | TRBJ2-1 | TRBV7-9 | CASSAGTGGYNEQFF | TGTGCCAGCAGCGCCGGGACAGGGGGCTACAATGAGCAGTTCTTC
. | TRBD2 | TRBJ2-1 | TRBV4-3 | CASSQGQREGGGWYNEQFF | TGCGCCAGCAGCCAAGGTCAACGGGAGGGAGGGGGTTGGTACAATGAGCAGTTCTTC
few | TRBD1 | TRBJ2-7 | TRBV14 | CASSQDHGTATYEQYF | TGTGCCAGCAGCCAAGATCATGGGACAGCGACCTACGAGCAGTACTTC
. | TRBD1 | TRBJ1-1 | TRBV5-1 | CASSPDRGPNTEAFF | TGCGCCAGCAGCCCCGACAGGGGACCGAACACTGAAGCTTTCTTT
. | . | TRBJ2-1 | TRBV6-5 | CASFETQGSYNEQFF | TGTGCCAGCTTCGAGACACAGGGCTCCTACAATGAGCAGTTCTTC
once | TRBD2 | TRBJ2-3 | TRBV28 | CASSRGGSADTQYF | TGTGCCAGCAGTCGAGGCGGGAGTGCAGATACGCAGTATTTT
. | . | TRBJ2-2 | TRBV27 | CASSLYPGSNTGELFF | TGTGCCAGCAGTTTATACCCAGGGTCGAACACCGGGGAGCTGTTTTTT
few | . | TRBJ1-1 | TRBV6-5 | CASSRPSGTEAFF | TGTGCCAGCAGCCGCCCTTCGGGCACTGAAGCTTTCTTT
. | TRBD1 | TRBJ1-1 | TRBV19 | CASIPRDRGGYRNTEAFF | TGTGCCAGTATACCCCGGGACAGGGGGGGATACAGGAACACTGAAGCTTTCTTT
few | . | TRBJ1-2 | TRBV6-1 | CASSGGDGLPRDYGYTF | TGTGCCAGCAGTGGGGGGGACGGGCTGCCGAGGGACTATGGCTACACCTTC
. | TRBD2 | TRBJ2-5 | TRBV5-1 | CASSRLAGQETQYF | TGCGCCAGCAGCCGACTAGCGGGGCAAGAGACCCAGTACTTC
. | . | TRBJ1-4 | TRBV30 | CAWSVQTTEYGKLFF | TGTGCCTGGAGTGTACAGACAACCGAATATGGAAAACTGTTTTTT
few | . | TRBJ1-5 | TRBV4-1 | CASSQPTKNQPQHF | TGCGCCAGCAGCCAACCGACAAAAAACCAGCCCCAGCATTTT
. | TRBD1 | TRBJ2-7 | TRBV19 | CASRPTGGYEQYF | TGTGCCAGTAGACCGACAGGGGGTTACGAGCAGTACTTC
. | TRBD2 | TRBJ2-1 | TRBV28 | CASSPGLAGVNEQFF | TGTGCCAGCAGTCCGGGACTAGCGGGAGTGAATGAGCAGTTCTTC
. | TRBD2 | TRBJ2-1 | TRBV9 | CASSVGERERGNEQFF | TGTGCCAGCAGCGTAGGAGAGCGGGAGCGCGGCAATGAGCAGTTCTTC
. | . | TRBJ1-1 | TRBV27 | CASSSTGTEAFF | TGTGCCAGCAGTTCGACCGGGACTGAAGCTTTCTTT
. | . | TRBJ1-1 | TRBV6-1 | CASRDSLNTEAFF | TGTGCCAGCAGGGACAGCTTGAACACTGAAGCTTTCTTT
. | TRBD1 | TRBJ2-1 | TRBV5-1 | CASSLEDRVDNEQFF | TGCGCCAGCAGCTTGGAGGACAGGGTGGACAATGAGCAGTTCTTC
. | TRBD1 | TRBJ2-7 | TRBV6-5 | CAGSYGQGAKGTEQYF | TGTGCCGGCAGTTACGGACAGGGGGCCAAGGGTACCGAGCAGTACTTC
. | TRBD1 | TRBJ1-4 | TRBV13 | CASSFSQGGTNEKLFF | TGTGCCAGCAGCTTTAGCCAGGGGGGAACTAATGAAAAACTGTTTTTT
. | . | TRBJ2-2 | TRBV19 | CASSSPGEKRWELFF | TGTGCCAGTAGTAGCCCGGGGGAGAAGCGTTGGGAGCTGTTTTTT
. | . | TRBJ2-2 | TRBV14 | CASSQTSPNTGELFF | TGTGCCAGCAGCCAGACATCTCCGAACACCGGGGAGCTGTTTTTT
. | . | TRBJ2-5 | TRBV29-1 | CSVDGAGEFQETQYF | TGCAGCGTTGATGGGGCAGGGGAATTCCAAGAGACCCAGTACTTC
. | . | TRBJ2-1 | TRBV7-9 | CSSSLRRDLDNEQFF | TGTTCCAGCAGCTTAAGGCGGGACCTCGACAATGAGCAGTTCTTC
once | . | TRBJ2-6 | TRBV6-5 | CASSYYRFSGANVLTF | TGTGCCAGCAGTTACTACAGGTTTTCTGGGGCCAACGTCCTGACTTTC
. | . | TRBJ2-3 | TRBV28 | CASSSFPRSTDTQYF | TGTGCCAGCAGTAGTTTCCCTAGGTCCACAGATACGCAGTATTTT
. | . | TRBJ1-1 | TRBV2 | CASSQGNYRADEAFF | TGTGCCAGCAGCCAAGGGAATTACAGGGCCGATGAAGCTTTCTTT
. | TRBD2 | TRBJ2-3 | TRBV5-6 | CASSFTSGRGTDTQYF | TGTGCCAGCAGCTTCACTAGCGGGAGAGGCACAGATACGCAGTATTTT
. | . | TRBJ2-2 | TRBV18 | CASSPTGESNTGELFF | TGTGCCAGCTCACCCACCGGGGAGTCGAACACCGGGGAGCTGTTTTTT
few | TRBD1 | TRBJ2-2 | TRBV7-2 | CASSLDRQGVTGELFF | TGTGCCAGCAGCTTAGATCGGCAGGGGGTAACCGGGGAGCTGTTTTTT
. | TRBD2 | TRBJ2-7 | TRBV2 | CASRSPSSGGYEQYF | TGTGCCAGCAGGTCGCCGAGCAGCGGGGGGTACGAGCAGTACTTC
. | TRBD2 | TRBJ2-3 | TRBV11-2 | CASSLDKWGLAADTQYF | TGTGCCAGCAGCTTAGATAAGTGGGGACTAGCGGCAGATACGCAGTATTTT